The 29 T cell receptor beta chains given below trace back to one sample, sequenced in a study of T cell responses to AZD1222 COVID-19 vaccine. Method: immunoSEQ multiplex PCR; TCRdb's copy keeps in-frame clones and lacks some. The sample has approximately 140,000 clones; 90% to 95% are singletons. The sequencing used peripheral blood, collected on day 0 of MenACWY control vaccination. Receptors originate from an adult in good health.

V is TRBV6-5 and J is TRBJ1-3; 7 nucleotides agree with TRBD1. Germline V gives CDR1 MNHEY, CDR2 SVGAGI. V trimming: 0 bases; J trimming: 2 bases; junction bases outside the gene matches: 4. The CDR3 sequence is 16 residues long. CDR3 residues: CASSYSGQGAGNTIYF. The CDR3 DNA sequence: TGTGCCAGCAGTTACTCGGGCCAGGGGGCTGGAAACACCATATATTTT.

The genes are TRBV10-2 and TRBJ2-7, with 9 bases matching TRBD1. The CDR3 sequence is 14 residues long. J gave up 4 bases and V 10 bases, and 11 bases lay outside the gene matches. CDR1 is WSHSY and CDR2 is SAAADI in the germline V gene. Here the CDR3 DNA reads TGCGCCACGGCCACAGGGGGCGCCGATTACGAGCAGTACTTC. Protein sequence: CATATGGADYEQYF.

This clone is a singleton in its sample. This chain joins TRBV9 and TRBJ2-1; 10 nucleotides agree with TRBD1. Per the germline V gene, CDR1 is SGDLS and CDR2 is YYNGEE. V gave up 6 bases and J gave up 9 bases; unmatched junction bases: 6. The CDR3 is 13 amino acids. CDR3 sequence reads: CASNRQGAGEQFF. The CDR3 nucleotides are TGTGCCAGCAACAGACAGGGGGCAGGTGAGCAGTTCTTC.

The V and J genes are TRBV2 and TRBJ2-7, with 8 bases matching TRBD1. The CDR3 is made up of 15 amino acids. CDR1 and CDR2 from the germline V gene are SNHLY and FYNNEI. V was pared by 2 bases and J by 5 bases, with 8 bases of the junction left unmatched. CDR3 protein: CASSEKTGAADEQYF. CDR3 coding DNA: TGTGCCAGCAGTGAAAAGACAGGGGCGGCCGACGAGCAGTACTTC. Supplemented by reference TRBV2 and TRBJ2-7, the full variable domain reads EPEVTQTPSHQVTQMGQEVILRCVPISNHLYFYWYRQILGQKVEFLVSFYNNEISEKSEIFDDQFSVERPDGSNFTLKIRSTKLEDSAMYFCASSEKTGAADEQYFGPGTRLTVT.

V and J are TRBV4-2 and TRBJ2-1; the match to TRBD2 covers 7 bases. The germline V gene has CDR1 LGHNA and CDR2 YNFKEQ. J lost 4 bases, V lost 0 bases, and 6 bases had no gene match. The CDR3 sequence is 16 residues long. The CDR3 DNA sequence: TGTGCCAGCAGCCAAGAGTTGGCTAGCGGATACAATGAGCAGTTCTTC. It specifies CASSQELASGYNEQFF.

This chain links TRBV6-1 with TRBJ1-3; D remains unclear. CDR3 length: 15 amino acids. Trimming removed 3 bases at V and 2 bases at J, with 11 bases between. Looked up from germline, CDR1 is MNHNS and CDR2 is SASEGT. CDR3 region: CASSEEGTAGNTIYF. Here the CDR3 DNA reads TGTGCCAGCAGTGAGGAGGGAACGGCTGGAAACACCATATATTTT.

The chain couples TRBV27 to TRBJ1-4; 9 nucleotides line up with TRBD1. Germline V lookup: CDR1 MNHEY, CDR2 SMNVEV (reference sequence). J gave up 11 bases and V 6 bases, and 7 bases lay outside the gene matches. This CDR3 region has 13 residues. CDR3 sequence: CASSPDRGDKLFF. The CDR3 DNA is TGTGCCAGCAGCCCGGACAGGGGAGACAAACTGTTTTTT.

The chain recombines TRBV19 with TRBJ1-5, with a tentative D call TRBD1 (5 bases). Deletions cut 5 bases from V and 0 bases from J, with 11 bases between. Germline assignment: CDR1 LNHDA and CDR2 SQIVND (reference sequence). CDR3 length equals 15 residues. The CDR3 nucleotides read TGTGCCAGTAGTCCCGGGACGCTTAGCAATCAGCCCCAGCATTTT. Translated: CASSPGTLSNQPQHF.

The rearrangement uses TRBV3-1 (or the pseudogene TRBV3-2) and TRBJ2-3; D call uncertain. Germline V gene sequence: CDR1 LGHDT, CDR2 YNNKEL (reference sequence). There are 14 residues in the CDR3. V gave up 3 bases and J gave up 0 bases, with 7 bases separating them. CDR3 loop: CASSHGVSTDTQYF. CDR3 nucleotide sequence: TGTGCCAGCAGCCATGGGGTAAGCACAGATACGCAGTATTTT.

The CDR3 here is CASSLEGSGTYEQYF. As DNA, the CDR3 is TGTGCCAGCAGTTTAGAAGGGTCCGGGACCTACGAGCAGTACTTC. The rearrangement uses TRBV28 and TRBJ2-7; D perhaps matches TRBD2 (5 bases). Between the trimmed V and J ends, which lost 2 bases and 2 bases, there was a span of 13 bases. This CDR3 is built from 15 residues. Germline CDR1 is MDHEN and CDR2 is SYDVKM. The whole variable domain, filled in from reference TRBV28 and TRBJ2-7, reads DVKVTQSSRYLVKRTGEKVFLECVQDMDHENMFWYRQDPGLGLRLIYFSYDVKMKEKGDIPEGYSVSREKKERFSLILESASTNQTSMYLCASSLEGSGTYEQYFGPGTRLTVT.

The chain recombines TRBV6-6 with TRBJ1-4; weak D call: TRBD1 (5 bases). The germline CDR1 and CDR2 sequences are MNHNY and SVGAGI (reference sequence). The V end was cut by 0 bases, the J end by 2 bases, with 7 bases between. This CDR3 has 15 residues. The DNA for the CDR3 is TGTGCCAGCAGTTACTCGTCAGGGACTAATGAAAAACTGTTTTTT. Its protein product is CASSYSSGTNEKLFF.

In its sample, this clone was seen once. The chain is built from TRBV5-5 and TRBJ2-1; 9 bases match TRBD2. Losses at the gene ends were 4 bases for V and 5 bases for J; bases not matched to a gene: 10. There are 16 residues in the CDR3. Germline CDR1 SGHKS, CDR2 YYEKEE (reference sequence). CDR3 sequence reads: CASSSPGLAPHNEQFF. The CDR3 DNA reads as TGTGCCAGCAGCAGCCCGGGACTAGCACCACACAATGAGCAGTTCTTC.

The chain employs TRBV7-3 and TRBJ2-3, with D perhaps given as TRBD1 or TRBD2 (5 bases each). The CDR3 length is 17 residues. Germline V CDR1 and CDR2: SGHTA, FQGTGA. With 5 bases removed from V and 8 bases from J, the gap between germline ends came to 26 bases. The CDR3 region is CASSPSQTAAIGGTQYF. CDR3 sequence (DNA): TGTGCCAGCAGCCCCTCCCAAACAGCAGCTATTGGGGGTACGCAGTATTTT.

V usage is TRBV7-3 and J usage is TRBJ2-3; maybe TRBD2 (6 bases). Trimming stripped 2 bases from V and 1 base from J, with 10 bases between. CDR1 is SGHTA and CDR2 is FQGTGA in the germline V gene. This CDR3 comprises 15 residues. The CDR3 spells CASSLLGEGTDTQYF. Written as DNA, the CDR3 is TGTGCCAGCAGCTTACTGGGGGAGGGCACAGATACGCAGTATTTT.

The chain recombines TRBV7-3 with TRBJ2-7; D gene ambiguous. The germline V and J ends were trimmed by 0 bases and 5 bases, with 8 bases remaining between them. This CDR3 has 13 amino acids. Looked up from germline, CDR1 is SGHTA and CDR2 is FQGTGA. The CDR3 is CASSLTFMDEQYF. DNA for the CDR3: TGTGCCAGCAGCTTAACCTTCATGGACGAGCAGTACTTC.

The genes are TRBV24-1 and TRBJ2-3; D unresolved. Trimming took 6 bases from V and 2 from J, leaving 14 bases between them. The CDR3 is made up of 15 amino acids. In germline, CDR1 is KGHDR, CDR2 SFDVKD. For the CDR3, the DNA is TGTGCCACCAGTCCGGGCCCCGACCCCACAGATACGCAGTATTTT. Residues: CATSPGPDPTDTQYF.

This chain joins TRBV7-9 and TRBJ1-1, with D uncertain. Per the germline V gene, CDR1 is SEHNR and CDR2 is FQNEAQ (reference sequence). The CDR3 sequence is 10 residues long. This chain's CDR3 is CVPGNTEAFF. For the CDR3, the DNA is TGTGTCCCGGGGAACACTGAAGCTTTCTTT.

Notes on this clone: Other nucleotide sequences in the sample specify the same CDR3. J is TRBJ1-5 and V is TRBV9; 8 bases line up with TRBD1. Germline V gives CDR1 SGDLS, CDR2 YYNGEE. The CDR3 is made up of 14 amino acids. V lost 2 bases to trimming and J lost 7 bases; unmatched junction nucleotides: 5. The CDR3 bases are TGTGCCAGCAGCGTCGGACAGGGTGGGCAGCCCCAGCATTTT. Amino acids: CASSVGQGGQPQHF. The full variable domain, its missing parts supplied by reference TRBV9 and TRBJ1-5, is DSGVTQTPKHLITATGQRVTLRCSPRSGDLSVYWYQQSLDQGLQFLIQYYNGEERAKGNILERFSAQQFPDLHSELNLSSLELGDSALYFCASSVGQGGQPQHFGDGTRLSIL.

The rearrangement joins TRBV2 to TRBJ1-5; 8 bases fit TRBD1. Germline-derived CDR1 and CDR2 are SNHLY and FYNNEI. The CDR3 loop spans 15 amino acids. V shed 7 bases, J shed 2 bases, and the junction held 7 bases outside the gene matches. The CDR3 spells CASTNDRGRNQPQHF. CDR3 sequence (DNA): TGTGCCAGCACCAATGACAGGGGTCGCAATCAGCCCCAGCATTTT.

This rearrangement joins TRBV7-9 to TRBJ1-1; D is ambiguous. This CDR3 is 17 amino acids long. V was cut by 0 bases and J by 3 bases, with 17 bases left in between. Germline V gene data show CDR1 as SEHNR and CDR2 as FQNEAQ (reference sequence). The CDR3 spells CASSLATMTGKDTEAFF. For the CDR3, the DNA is TGTGCCAGCAGCTTAGCGACAATGACGGGGAAGGACACTGAAGCTTTCTTT.

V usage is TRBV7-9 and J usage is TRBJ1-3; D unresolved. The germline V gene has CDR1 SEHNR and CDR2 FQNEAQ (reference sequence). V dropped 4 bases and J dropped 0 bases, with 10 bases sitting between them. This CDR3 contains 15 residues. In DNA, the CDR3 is TGTGCCAGCAGCTCCCGAGCGGGCTCTGGAAACACCATATATTTT. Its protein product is CASSSRAGSGNTIYF.

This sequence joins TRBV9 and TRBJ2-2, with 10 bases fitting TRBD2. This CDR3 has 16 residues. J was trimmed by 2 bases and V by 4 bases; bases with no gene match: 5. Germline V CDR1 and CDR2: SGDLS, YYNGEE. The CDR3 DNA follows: TGTGCCAGCAGCCCGCGGACTAGCGGTAACACCGGGGAGCTGTTTTTT. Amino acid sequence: CASSPRTSGNTGELFF.

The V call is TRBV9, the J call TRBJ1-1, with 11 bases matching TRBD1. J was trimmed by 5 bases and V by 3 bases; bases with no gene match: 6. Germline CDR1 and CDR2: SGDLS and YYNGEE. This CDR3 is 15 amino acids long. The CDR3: CASSAPGQGETEAFF. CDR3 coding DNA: TGTGCCAGCAGCGCCCCGGGACAGGGGGAGACTGAAGCTTTCTTT.

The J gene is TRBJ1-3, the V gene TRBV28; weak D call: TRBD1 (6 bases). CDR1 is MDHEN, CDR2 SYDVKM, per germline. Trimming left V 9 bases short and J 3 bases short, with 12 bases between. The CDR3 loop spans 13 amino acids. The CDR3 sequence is CASTGRRGNTIYF. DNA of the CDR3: TGTGCCAGTACAGGGAGACGTGGAAACACCATATATTTT. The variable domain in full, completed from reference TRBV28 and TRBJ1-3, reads DVKVTQSSRYLVKRTGEKVFLECVQDMDHENMFWYRQDPGLGLRLIYFSYDVKMKEKGDIPEGYSVSREKKERFSLILESASTNQTSMYLCASTGRRGNTIYFGEGSWLTVV.

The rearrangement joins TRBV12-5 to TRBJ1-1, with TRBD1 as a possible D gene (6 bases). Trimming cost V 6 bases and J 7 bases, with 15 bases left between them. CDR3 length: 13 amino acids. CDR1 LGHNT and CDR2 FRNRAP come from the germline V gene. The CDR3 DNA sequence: TGTGCTAGTGGCCCCGGGGCGACAGGTGAAGCTTTCTTT. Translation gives CASGPGATGEAFF.

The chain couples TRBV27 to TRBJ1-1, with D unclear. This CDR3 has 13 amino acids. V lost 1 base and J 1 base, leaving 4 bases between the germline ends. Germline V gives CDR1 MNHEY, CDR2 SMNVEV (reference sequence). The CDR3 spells CASSLLANTEAFF. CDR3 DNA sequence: TGTGCCAGCAGTTTATTGGCGAACACTGAAGCTTTCTTT.

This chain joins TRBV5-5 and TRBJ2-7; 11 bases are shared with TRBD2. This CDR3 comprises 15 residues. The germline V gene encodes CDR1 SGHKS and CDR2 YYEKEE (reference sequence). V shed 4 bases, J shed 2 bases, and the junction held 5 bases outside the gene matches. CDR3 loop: CASSRRLAGTYEQYF. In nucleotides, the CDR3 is TGTGCCAGCAGCCGGAGACTAGCGGGGACCTACGAGCAGTACTTC. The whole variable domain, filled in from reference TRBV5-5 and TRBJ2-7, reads DAGVTQSPTHLIKTRGQQVTLRCSPISGHKSVSWYQQVLGQGPQFIFQYYEKEERGRGNFPDRFSARQFPNYSSELNVNALLLGDSALYLCASSRRLAGTYEQYFGPGTRLTVT.

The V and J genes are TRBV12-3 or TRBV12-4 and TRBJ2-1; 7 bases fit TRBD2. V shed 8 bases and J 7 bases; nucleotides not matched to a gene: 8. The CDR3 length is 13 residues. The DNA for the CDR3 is TGTGCCAGCGTGGCGGGAGTGGGAAATGAGCAGTTCTTC. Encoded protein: CASVAGVGNEQFF.

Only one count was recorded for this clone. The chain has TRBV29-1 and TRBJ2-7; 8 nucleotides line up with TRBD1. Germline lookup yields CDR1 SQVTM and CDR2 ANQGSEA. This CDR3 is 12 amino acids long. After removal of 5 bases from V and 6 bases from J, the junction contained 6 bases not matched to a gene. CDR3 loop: CSVYDRGTEQYF. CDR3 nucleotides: TGCAGCGTTTACGACAGGGGCACCGAGCAGTACTTC.